This record concerns one T cell receptor (beta chain) sequence. Its antigen is not known. PCR used 60 Vbeta primers and 13 Jbeta primers. Data came from immunoSEQ multiplex PCR; TCRdb stores just in-frame clones and leaves some out. The table has more than 90,000 clones, under 90% seen once. The entry originates in a study of cytomegalovirus exposure and HLA in healthy donors. Study-level information: Of roughly 400 genotyped donors, roughly 81% grouped in the Caucasian-associated ancestry cluster.

General observations from the study: The Asian-associated ancestry cluster reportedly had fewer N-insertions than the approximately 650-donor mean in a later analysis. A list of approximately 160 TCR beta chains associated with cytomegalovirus was given.

This CDR3 region has 17 residues. Germline values: CDR1 MNHEY, CDR2 SMNVEV (reference sequence). V dropped 3 bases and J dropped 8; count of bases not matched to a gene: 15. Healthy bone marrow donors made up the donors. The receptor was isolated from a woman in her 70s in good health and CMV-seropositive. The sequenced sample was PBMCs. The chain uses TRBV27 and TRBJ2-1, with TRBD2 identical over 8 bases. The CDR3 protein is CASSFPGGADLLDEQFF. In DNA, the CDR3 is TGTGCCAGCAGTTTCCCGGGAGGGGCTGACCTTTTAGATGAGCAGTTCTTC.